The 22 T cell receptor beta chains reported below all come from one sample, sequenced in a study of blood T cell repertoires in COVID-19. Profiling relied on immunoSEQ multiplex PCR, and the TCRdb table lists in-frame clones only, not all of them. The table includes roughly 280,000 clones, 87% detected once. The sample consisted of peripheral blood. Receptors were obtained from a woman between 50 and 59 years old who had recovered from COVID-19.

The V and J genes are TRBV5-1 and TRBJ2-3, with 11 bases lining up with TRBD2. CDR1 is SGHRS, CDR2 YFSETQ, per germline. J lost 0 bases, V lost 3 bases, and 6 bases had no gene match. The CDR3 sequence is 17 residues long. This CDR3 is CASSSGLAGFSTDTQYF. The CDR3 nucleotides are TGCGCCAGCAGCTCCGGACTAGCGGGCTTCAGCACAGATACGCAGTATTTT.

The V call is TRBV5-1, the J call TRBJ1-2, with TRBD1 as a possible D gene (6 bases). Germline V lookup: CDR1 SGHRS, CDR2 YFSETQ. The CDR3 loop spans 14 amino acids. V shed 4 bases and J shed 2 bases, with 12 bases lying between them. The CDR3 region is CASSHTTGNYGYTF. Written as DNA, the CDR3 is TGCGCCAGCAGCCACACGACAGGAAACTATGGCTACACCTTC. The full variable domain, with the rest looked up from reference TRBV5-1 and TRBJ1-2, is KAGVTQTPRYLIKTRGQQVTLSCSPISGHRSVSWYQQTPGQGLQFLFEYFSETQRNKGNFPGRFSGRQFSNSRSEMNVSTLELGDSALYLCASSHTTGNYGYTFGSGTRLTVV.

The rearrangement joins TRBV5-1 to TRBJ2-1; 8 bases fit TRBD1. Per the germline V gene, CDR1 is SGHRS and CDR2 is YFSETQ. Unmatched junction bases numbered 6, after V lost 4 bases and J lost 6 bases. This CDR3 has 14 amino acids. The CDR3 loop is CASSPDRVGNEQFF. CDR3 bases: TGCGCCAGCAGCCCGGACAGGGTCGGCAATGAGCAGTTCTTC.

The chain carries TRBV6-2 or TRBV6-3 and TRBJ2-1; 8 bases map to TRBD2. CDR3 size: 15 residues. Per germline, CDR1 MNHEY and CDR2 SVGEGT. The ends lost 4 bases at V and 7 bases at J; junction bases unmatched: 9. CDR3 nucleotides: TGTGCCAGCAGTTCCTTGGAGGGACTAGTTAATGAGCAGTTCTTC. Its protein product is CASSSLEGLVNEQFF.

The chain joins TRBV5-1 to TRBJ1-2; D not resolved. V was clipped by 4 bases and J by 4 bases, with 17 bases between them. Germline V lookup: CDR1 SGHRS, CDR2 YFSETQ. The length of the CDR3 is 15 residues. Written as DNA, the CDR3 is TGCGCCAGCAGCACCCTGTATGGCAGAATCTATGGCTACACCTTC. Translation gives CASSTLYGRIYGYTF.

V is TRBV18 and J is TRBJ2-3, with 9 bases identical to TRBD1. The CDR3 is 15 residues long. With 2 bases clipped from V and 5 bases from J, the junction kept 5 bases outside the gene matches. Germline V gives CDR1 KGHSH, CDR2 LQKENI. The CDR3 loop reads CASSPTQGALDTQYF. Written as DNA, the CDR3 is TGTGCCAGCTCACCAACACAGGGGGCATTAGATACGCAGTATTTT. Drawing the rest from reference TRBV18 and TRBJ2-3, the complete variable domain is NAGVMQNPRHLVRRRGQEARLRCSPMKGHSHVYWYRQLPEEGLKFMVYLQKENIIDESGMPKERFSAEFPKEGPSILRIQQVVRGDSAAYFCASSPTQGALDTQYFGPGTRLTVL.

CDR3 sequence (DNA): TGCAGCGTTGCCCAAGCGGGTTGGACCGGGGAGCTGTTTTTT. Amino acid sequence: CSVAQAGWTGELFF. V and J are TRBV29-1 and TRBJ2-2, with D maybe TRBD2 (6 bases). The CDR3 has 14 residues. V lost 4 bases, J lost 5 bases, and 14 bases lay in between. Germline assignment: CDR1 SQVTM and CDR2 ANQGSEA.

The chain has TRBV7-2 and TRBJ2-5; 7 bases are shared with TRBD1. V shed 5 bases and J 6 bases; nucleotides not matched to a gene: 12. Germline-derived CDR1 and CDR2 are SGHTA and FQGNSA. CDR3 length: 15 residues. CDR3 in amino acids: CASSPANQQGQTQYF. The CDR3 bases are TGTGCCAGCAGCCCCGCTAATCAACAGGGGCAGACCCAGTACTTC.

The rearrangement joins TRBV9 to TRBJ2-2, with D tentatively TRBD2 (6 bases). The CDR3 sequence is 13 residues long. CDR1 is SGDLS, CDR2 YYNGEE, per germline. Between the trimmed V and J ends, which lost 0 bases and 7 bases, there was a span of 7 bases. In DNA, the CDR3 is TGTGCCAGCAGCGTAGCGGGGGACGGGGAGCTGTTTTTT. It codes for CASSVAGDGELFF.

The chain is built from TRBV19 and TRBJ2-5, with 10 bases matching TRBD1. CDR3 length: 13 amino acids. V dropped 0 bases and J dropped 10; count of bases not matched to a gene: 2. Germline V CDR1 and CDR2: LNHDA, SQIVND (reference sequence). The CDR3 DNA reads TGTGCCAGTAGTATAGAGACAGGGGGCGTCCAGTACTTC. Amino acids: CASSIETGGVQYF.

The chain is built from TRBV9 and TRBJ1-6; 11 bases are shared with TRBD1. After removal of 4 bases from V and 7 bases from J, the junction contained 7 bases not matched to a gene. Per germline, CDR1 SGDLS and CDR2 YYNGEE. This CDR3 has 16 residues. The CDR3 DNA reads as TGTGCCAGCAGCCCGCGGACAGGGGGCAGGAATTCACCCCTCCACTTT. This codes for CASSPRTGGRNSPLHF.

This clone was picked up a small number of times. The chain recombines TRBV5-1 with TRBJ1-5; TRBD1 is a possible D gene (5 bases). V was cut by 1 base and J by 8 bases, with 10 bases left in between. The CDR3 is 13 amino acids. CDR1 and CDR2 (germline): SGHRS, YFSETQ. The CDR3: CASSLLGAEPQHF. CDR3 coding DNA: TGCGCCAGCAGCTTGTTAGGGGCTGAGCCCCAGCATTTT.

This clone has more than one count but fewer than ten. The J gene is TRBJ2-5, the V gene TRBV9; 9 bases match TRBD2. The ends lost 2 bases at V and 1 base at J; junction bases unmatched: 3. Germline CDR1 SGDLS, CDR2 YYNGEE. The CDR3 covers 15 residues. The CDR3 coding sequence is TGTGCCAGCAGCGTTAGCGGGGGCCCCCAAGAGACCCAGTACTTC. Translating gives CASSVSGGPQETQYF.

The chain combines TRBV21-1 with TRBJ1-5; TRBD1 is the table's D call, not checked against the DNA. TRBV21-1 is designated a pseudogene. This CDR3 has 18 residues. CDR3 amino acids: CASSKAAGRKYSNQPQHF. CDR3 sequence (DNA): TGTGCCAGCAGCAAAGCGGCAGGGCGGAAGTATAGCAATCAGCCCCAGCATTTT.

V gene TRBV30 combines with J gene TRBJ1-2; 11 bases are shared with TRBD1. This CDR3 has 13 residues. The V gene's germline CDR1 is GTSNPN and CDR2 SVGIG (reference sequence). The V segment lost 3 bases and the J segment 7 bases; nucleotides outside the gene matches: 4. CDR3 in DNA: TGTGCCTGGAGACGGACAGGGGGCTCTGGCTACACCTTC. Translation gives CAWRRTGGSGYTF.

The chain is built from TRBV3-1 (or the pseudogene TRBV3-2) and TRBJ2-7, with D possibly TRBD2 on 6 matching bases. The CDR3 extends over 15 amino acids. The V gene's germline CDR1 is LGHDT and CDR2 YNNKEL (reference sequence). Trimming pared 1 base from V and 5 bases from J, leaving 15 bases between. For the CDR3, the DNA is TGTGCCAGCAGCCAAGTCCCCTTCGGAGGGCACGAGCAGTACTTC. Its protein is CASSQVPFGGHEQYF.

The V and J genes are TRBV5-1 and TRBJ1-5, with TRBD1 identical over 8 bases. V trimming: 3 bases; J trimming: 5 bases; junction bases outside the gene matches: 4. The CDR3 covers 14 residues. The germline V gene encodes CDR1 SGHRS and CDR2 YFSETQ. The CDR3 coding sequence is TGCGCCAGCAGCTCGACAGGGGAAGATCAGCCCCAGCATTTT. Amino acid sequence: CASSSTGEDQPQHF.

This clone is a singleton in its sample. This chain connects TRBV10-1 to TRBJ1-1; D call uncertain. The CDR3 runs 11 residues. The germline CDR1 and CDR2 sequences are WNHNN and SYGVQD (reference sequence). V dropped 2 bases and J dropped 9 bases, with 7 bases sitting between them. The CDR3 spells CASSEEGKAFF. Here the CDR3 DNA reads TGCGCCAGCAGTGAGGAGGGAAAAGCTTTCTTT.

Ten or more counts support this clone. The CDR3 reads CASSPDGQGWNYGYTF. The CDR3 DNA reads TGTGCCAGCAGCCCGGATGGACAGGGTTGGAACTATGGCTACACCTTC. V gene TRBV6-4 combines with J gene TRBJ1-2; 8 nucleotides match TRBD1. The germline V gene encodes CDR1 MRHNA and CDR2 SNTAGT. The CDR3 consists of 16 residues. V was pared by 6 bases and J by 2 bases, with 11 bases of the junction left unmatched.

V is TRBV6-5 and J is TRBJ1-5; no firm D call. Germline V gene data show CDR1 as MNHEY and CDR2 as SVGAGI. V was clipped by 7 bases and J by 6 bases, with 13 bases between them. This CDR3 region has 13 residues. For the CDR3, the DNA is TGTGCCAGCACCCGCGACGGGGTTCAGCCCCAGCATTTT. This translates into CASTRDGVQPQHF.

The chain links TRBV6-1 to TRBJ1-2; a weak D match, TRBD1 (5 bases). V dropped 1 base and J dropped 0 bases, with 9 bases sitting between them. The germline CDR1 and CDR2 sequences are MNHNS and SASEGT. The CDR3 covers 15 residues. The CDR3 DNA follows: TGTGCCAGCAGTGAAGAGATAGGGGCTAACTATGGCTACACCTTC. This codes for CASSEEIGANYGYTF.

The chain combines TRBV6-5 with TRBJ1-2; D is unclear. Trimming removed 10 bases at V and 4 bases at J, with 19 bases between. Per germline, CDR1 MNHEY and CDR2 SVGAGI. The CDR3 covers 14 residues. As DNA, the CDR3 is TGTGCCACCAAGCCCGATGCCCTTGTCTATGGCTACACCTTC. Its protein product is CATKPDALVYGYTF.